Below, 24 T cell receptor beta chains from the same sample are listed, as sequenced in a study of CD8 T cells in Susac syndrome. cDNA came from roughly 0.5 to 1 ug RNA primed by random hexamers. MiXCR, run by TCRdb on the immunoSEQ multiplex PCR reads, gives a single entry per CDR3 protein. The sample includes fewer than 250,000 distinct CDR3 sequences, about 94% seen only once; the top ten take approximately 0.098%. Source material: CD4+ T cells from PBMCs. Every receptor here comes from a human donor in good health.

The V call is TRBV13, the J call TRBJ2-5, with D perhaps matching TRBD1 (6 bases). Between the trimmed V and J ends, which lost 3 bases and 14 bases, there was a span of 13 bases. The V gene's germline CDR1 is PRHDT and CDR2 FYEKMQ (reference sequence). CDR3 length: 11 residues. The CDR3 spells CASSLFGTIYF. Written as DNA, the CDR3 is TGTGCCAGCAGCTTGTTCGGGACAATCTACTTC.

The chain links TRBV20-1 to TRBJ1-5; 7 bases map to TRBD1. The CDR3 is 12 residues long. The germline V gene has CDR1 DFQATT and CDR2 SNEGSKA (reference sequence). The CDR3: CSAEGGSQPQHF. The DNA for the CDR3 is TGCAGCGCCGAAGGGGGCAGTCAGCCCCAGCATTTT.

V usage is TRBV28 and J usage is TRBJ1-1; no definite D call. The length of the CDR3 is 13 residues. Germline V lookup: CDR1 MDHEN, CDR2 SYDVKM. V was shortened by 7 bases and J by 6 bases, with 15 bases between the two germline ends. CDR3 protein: CASNLLNLAEAFF. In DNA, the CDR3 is TGTGCCAGCAACCTCCTTAATCTGGCTGAAGCTTTCTTT.

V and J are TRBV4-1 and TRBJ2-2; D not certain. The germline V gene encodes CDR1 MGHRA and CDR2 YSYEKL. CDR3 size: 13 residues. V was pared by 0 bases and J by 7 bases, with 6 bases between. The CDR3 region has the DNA TGCGCCAGCAGCCAAGAACCCCGCGGGGAGCTGTTTTTT. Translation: CASSQEPRGELFF.

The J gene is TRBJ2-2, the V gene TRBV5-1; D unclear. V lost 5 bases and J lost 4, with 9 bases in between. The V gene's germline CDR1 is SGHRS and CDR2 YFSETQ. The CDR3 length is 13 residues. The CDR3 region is CASSEYVTGELFF. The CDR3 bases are TGCGCCAGCAGTGAATATGTCACCGGGGAGCTGTTTTTT.

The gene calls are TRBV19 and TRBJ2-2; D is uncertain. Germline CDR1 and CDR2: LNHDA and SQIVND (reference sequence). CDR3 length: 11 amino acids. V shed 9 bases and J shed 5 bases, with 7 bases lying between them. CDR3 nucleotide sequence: TGTGCCAGCCAGGCGACCGGGGAGCTGTTTTTT. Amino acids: CASQATGELFF.

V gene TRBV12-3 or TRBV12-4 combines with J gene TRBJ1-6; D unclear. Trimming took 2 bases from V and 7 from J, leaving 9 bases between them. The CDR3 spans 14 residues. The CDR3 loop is CASSLMEKNSPLHF. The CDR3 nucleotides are TGTGCCAGCAGTTTAATGGAGAAAAATTCACCCCTCCACTTT.

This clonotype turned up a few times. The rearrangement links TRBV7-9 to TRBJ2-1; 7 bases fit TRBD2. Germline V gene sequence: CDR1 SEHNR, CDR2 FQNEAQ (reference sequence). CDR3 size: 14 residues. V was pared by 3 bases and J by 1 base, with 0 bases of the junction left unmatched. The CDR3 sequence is CASSLGGSYNEQFF. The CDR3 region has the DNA TGTGCCAGCAGCTTGGGGGGGTCCTACAATGAGCAGTTCTTC. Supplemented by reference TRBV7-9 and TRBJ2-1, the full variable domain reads DTGVSQNPRHKITKRGQNVTFRCDPISEHNRLYWYRQTLGQGPEFLTYFQNEAQLEKSRLLSDRFSAERPKGSFSTLEIQRTEQGDSAMYLCASSLGGSYNEQFFGPGTRLTVL.

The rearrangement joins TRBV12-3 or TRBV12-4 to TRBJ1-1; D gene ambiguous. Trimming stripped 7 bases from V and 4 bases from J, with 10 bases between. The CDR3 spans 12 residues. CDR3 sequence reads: CASKNAGTEAFF. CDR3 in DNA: TGTGCCAGCAAGAATGCGGGCACTGAAGCTTTCTTT.

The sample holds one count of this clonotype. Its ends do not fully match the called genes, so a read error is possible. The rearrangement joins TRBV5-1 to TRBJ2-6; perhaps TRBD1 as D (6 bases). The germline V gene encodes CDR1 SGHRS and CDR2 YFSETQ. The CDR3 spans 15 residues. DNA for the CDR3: TGCACCAGCAGCTCGACAGGAACCGGGGCCAACGTCCTGACTTTC. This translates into CTSSSTGTGANVLTF.

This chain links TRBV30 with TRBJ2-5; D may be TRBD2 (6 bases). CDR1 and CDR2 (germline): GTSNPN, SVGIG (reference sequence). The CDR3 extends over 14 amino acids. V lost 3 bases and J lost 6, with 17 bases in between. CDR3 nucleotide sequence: TGTGCCTGGAGCCCCCCCCCGGCGGGAAAGACCCAGTACTTC. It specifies CAWSPPPAGKTQYF. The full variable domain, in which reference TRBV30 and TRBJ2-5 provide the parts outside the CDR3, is SQTIHQWPATLVQPVGSPLSLECTVEGTSNPNLYWYRQAAGRGLQLLFYSVGIGQISSEVPQNLSASRPQDRQFILSSKKLLLSDSGFYLCAWSPPPAGKTQYFGPGTRLLVL.

CDR3: CASSLDRGKSGYTF. CDR3 in DNA: TGTGCCAGCAGTTTAGACAGGGGGAAGAGTGGCTACACCTTC. This sequence joins TRBV12-3 or TRBV12-4 and TRBJ1-2; 8 nucleotides match TRBD1. The CDR3 covers 14 residues. With 1 base clipped from V and 7 bases from J, the junction kept 5 bases outside the gene matches.

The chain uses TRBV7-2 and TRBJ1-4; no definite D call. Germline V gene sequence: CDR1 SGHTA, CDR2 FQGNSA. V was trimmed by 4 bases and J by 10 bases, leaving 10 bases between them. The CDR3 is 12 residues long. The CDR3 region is CASSSGVGKLFF. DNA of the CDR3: TGTGCCAGCAGCTCCGGAGTAGGAAAACTGTTTTTT.

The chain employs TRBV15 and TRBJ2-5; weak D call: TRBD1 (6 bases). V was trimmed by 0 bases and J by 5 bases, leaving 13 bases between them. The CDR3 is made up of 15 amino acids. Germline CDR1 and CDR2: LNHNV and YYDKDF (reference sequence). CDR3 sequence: CATSRDSGVLETQYF. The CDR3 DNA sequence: TGTGCCACCAGCAGAGATTCAGGGGTTTTGGAGACCCAGTACTTC.

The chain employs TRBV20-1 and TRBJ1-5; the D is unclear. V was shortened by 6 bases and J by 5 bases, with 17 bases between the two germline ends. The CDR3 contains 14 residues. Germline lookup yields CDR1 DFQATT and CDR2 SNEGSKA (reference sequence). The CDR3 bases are TGCAGTGCCCCAGGCCAAAATACGTATCAGCCCCAGCATTTT. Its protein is CSAPGQNTYQPQHF.

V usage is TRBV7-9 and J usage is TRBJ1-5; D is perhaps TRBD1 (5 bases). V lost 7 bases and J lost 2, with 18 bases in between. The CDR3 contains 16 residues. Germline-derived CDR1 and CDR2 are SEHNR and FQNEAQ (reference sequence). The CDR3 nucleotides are TGTGCCAGCACCTCTAGTGGGGGGATGGGCAATCAGCCCCAGCATTTT. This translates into CASTSSGGMGNQPQHF.

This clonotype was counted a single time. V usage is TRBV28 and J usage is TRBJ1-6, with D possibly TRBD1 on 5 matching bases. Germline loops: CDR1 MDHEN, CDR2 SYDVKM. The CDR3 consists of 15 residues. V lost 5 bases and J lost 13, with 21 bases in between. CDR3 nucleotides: TGTGCCAGCAGTACCCCGGGGCGCTTCGTTAGGCCCCTCCACTTT. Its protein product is CASSTPGRFVRPLHF.

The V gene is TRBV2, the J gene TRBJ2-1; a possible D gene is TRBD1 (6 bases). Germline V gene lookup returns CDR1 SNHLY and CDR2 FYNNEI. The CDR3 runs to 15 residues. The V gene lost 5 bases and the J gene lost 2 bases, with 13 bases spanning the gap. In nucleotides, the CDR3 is TGTGCCAGCAGTCTCCAGGGGCTTACCTACAATGAGCAGTTCTTC. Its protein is CASSLQGLTYNEQFF. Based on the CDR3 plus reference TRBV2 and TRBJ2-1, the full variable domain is EPEVTQTPSHQVTQMGQEVILRCVPISNHLYFYWYRQILGQKVEFLVSFYNNEISEKSEIFDDQFSVERPDGSNFTLKIRSTKLEDSAMYFCASSLQGLTYNEQFFGPGTRLTVL.

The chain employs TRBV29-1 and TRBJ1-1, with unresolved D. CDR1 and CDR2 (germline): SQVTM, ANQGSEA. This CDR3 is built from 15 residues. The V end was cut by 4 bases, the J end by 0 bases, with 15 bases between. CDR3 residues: CSVAHTMAVNTEAFF. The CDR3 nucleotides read TGCAGCGTTGCCCACACCATGGCAGTGAACACTGAAGCTTTCTTT.

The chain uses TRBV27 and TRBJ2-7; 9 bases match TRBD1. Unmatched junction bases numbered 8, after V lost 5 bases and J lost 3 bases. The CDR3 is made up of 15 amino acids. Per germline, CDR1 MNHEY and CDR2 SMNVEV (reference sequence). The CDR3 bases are TGTGCCAGCAGTGCACCGGGACAGGGAGTCTACGAGCAGTACTTC. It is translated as CASSAPGQGVYEQYF.

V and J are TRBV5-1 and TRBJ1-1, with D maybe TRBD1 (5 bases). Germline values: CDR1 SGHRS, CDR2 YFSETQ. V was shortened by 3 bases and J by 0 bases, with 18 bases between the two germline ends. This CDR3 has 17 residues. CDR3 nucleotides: TGCGCCAGCAGCTGGAGGGGCGCGAGTTCGATGAACACTGAAGCTTTCTTT. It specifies CASSWRGASSMNTEAFF.

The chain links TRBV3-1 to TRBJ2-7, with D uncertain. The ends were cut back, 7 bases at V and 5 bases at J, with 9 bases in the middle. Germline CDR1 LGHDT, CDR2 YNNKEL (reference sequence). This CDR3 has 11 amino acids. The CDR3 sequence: CASTGRNEQYF. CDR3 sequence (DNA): TGTGCCAGCACCGGACGGAACGAGCAGTACTTC.

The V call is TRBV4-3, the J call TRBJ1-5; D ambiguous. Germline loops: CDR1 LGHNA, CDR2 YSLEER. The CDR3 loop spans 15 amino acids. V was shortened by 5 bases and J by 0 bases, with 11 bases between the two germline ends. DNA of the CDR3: TGCGCCAGCAGCTTCCGACTGAATAGCAATCAGCCCCAGCATTTT. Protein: CASSFRLNSNQPQHF.

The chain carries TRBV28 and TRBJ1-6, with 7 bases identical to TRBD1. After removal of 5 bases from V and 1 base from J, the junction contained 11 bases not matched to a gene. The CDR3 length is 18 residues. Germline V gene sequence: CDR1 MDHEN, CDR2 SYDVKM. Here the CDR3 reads CASSPRQGLASYNSPLHF. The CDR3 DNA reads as TGTGCCAGCAGTCCACGACAGGGACTGGCGTCCTATAATTCACCCCTCCACTTT. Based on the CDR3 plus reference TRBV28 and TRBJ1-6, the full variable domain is DVKVTQSSRYLVKRTGEKVFLECVQDMDHENMFWYRQDPGLGLRLIYFSYDVKMKEKGDIPEGYSVSREKKERFSLILESASTNQTSMYLCASSPRQGLASYNSPLHFGNGTRLTVT.